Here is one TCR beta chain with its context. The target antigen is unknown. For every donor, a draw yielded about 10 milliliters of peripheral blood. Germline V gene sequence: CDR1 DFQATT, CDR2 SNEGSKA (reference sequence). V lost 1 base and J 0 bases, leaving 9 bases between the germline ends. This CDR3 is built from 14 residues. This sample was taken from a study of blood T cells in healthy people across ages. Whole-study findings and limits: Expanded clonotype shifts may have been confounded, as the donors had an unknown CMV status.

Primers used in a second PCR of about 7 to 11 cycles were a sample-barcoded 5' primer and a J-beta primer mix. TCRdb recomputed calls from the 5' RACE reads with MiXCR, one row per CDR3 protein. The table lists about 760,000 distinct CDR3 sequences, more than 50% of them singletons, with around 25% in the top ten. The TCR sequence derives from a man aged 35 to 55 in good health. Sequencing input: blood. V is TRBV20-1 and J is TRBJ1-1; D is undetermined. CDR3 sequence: CSARGPGMNTEAFF. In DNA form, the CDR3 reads TGCAGTGCTAGAGGACCGGGGATGAACACTGAAGCTTTCTTT.